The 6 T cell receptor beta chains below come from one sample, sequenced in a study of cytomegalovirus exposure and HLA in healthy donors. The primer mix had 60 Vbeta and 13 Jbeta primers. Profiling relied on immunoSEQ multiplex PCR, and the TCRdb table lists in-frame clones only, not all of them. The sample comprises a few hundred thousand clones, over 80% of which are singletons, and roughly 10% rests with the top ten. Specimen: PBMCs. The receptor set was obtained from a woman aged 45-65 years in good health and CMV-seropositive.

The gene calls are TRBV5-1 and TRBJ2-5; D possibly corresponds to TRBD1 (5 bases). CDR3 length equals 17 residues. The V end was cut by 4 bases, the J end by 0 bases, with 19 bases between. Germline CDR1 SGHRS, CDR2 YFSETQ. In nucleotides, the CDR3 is TGCGCCAGCAGCACAGGACCCCCAGAGCTGTACCAAGAGACCCAGTACTTC. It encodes CASSTGPPELYQETQYF.

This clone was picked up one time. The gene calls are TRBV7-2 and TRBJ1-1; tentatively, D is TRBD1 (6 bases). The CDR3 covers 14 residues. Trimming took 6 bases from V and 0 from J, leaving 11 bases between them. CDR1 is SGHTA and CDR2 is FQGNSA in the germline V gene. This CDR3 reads CASRPGQLNTEAFF. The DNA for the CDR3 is TGTGCCAGCAGGCCCGGACAGCTGAACACTGAAGCTTTCTTT.

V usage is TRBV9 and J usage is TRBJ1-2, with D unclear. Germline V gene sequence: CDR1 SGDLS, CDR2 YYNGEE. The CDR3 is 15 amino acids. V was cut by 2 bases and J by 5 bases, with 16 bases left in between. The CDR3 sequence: CASSVAQHGFYGYTF. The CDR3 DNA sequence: TGTGCCAGCAGCGTTGCCCAACACGGGTTTTATGGCTACACCTTC.

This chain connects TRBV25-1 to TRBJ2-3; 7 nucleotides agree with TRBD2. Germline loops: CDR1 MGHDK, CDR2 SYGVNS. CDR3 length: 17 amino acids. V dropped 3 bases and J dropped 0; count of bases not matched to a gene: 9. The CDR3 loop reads CASSDALGGGSTDTQYF. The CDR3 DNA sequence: TGTGCCAGCAGTGACGCACTGGGGGGGGGTAGCACAGATACGCAGTATTTT.

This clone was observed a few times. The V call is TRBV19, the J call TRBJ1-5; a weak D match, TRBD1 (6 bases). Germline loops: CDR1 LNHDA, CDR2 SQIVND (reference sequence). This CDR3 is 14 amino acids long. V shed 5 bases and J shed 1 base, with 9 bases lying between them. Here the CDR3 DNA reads TGTGCCAGTAGTGTCGACAGGAGCAATCAGCCCCAGCATTTT. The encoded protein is CASSVDRSNQPQHF.

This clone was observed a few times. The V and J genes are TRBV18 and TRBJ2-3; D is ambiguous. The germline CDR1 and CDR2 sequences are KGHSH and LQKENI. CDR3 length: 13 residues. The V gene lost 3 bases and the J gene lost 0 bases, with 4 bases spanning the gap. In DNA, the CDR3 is TGTGCCAGCTCACCGGCTAGCACAGATACGCAGTATTTT. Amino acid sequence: CASSPASTDTQYF.